Given below is one T cell receptor (beta chain) in context. Its target antigen remains unknown. One base away there is no much larger clone; base qualities are not given. The data belong to a study of blood T cell repertoires in COVID-19 (dated by TCRdb to the early 2020s). Notes on the research overall: Samples from collaborators originated in the United States, Italy and Spain and spanned both the acute and convalescent phases of COVID-19. The material from the prospective study consisted of cDNA or gDNA derived from T cells, B-cell-depleted T cells, or PBMCs. The dataset comprised deeply sampled blood TCRbeta repertoires from subjects exposed to, actively infected with, or recovered from COVID-19. A freely available public database, intended as a resource for researchers studying the immune response to SARS-CoV-2, is where the repertoires were released. Samples came from the ongoing ImmuneRACE study (first 160 participants) plus 1,254 subjects from 6 global collaborators. Nearly every sample came with metadata listing a de-identified subject ID, COVID-19 status, age in years and sex. HLA class I and class II types, where available, came from metadata supplied by the sample provider rather than from assay-based typing.

Study-level results and caveats: The amount of clinical and demographic metadata varied by source and participant and was provided uncurated.

TCRbeta CDR3 regions were amplified from genomic DNA by means of the immunoSEQ Assay, a bias-controlled multiplex PCR. Per the authors' processing: The number of nucleated cells in each sample was estimated by amplification of reference gene primers within the assay. To quantify the absolute abundance of each unique TCRbeta CDR3 rearrangement, sequence reads were collapsed and filtered. Productive Simpson clonality was computed per sample as the square root of Simpson's diversity index over productive rearrangements. TCRdb limited this immuneACCESS table to in-frame rearrangements with V and J called. A share of clones is missing; checked studies link under half to unresolved V genes, and the rest is unexplained. The V and J calls and clone size are taken from that table; D and trimming were inferred from the DNA. In this sample the table shows 230,000 or so clones, 88% of which occur a single time. Roughly 2.5% of the sample belongs to the ten largest clones.

Here V drops 0 bases and J drops 7 bases, and the junction holds 11 bases not matched to any gene. The germline V gene encodes CDR1 SGDLS and CDR2 YYNGEE. The CDR3, from cysteine to phenylalanine, totals 16 residues. Left in the record is the CDR3 DNA by itself, 48 bases read in frame from the first base. In the prospective study, participants were roughly 18 to 95 years old, resided in about two dozen geographic areas of the United States, and were enrolled through a virtual design. In the prospective study, cohorts were assigned on the basis of participant-reported clinical history obtained from a screening survey and a study questionnaire. ImmuneRACE Cohort 3 recovered participants were defined by two consecutive negative NP/OP PCR tests, healthcare professional clearance, or symptom resolution. In the prospective study, mobile phlebotomists collected whole blood, serum and a nasopharyngeal or oropharyngeal swab from each participant. Over a 2-month period, participants in the prospective study had the option of providing additional blood draws and questionnaires. Blood samples from the prospective study were shipped frozen or at room temperature prior to DNA extraction.

Recombination joined TRBV9 with TRBJ1-2, with TRBD1 identical over 8 junction bases. Sequencing was done on a sample of PBMCs or T cells enriched from blood (not recorded which). This sequence originates from a woman aged 30 to 39 who had recovered from COVID-19. The sequence in DNA is TGTGCCAGCAGCGTAGCAGGGGAAGACAGGGGAAGTGGCTACACCTTC. The encoded protein is CASSVAGEDRGSGYTF.